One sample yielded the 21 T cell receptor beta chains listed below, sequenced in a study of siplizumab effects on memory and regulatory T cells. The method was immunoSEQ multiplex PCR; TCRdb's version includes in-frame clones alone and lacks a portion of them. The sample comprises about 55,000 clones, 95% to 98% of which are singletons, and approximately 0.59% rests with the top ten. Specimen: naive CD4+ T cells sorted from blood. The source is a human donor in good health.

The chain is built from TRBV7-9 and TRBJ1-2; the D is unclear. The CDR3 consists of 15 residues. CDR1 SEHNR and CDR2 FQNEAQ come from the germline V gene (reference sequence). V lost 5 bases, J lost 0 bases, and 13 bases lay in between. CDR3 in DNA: TGTGCCAGCAGCCAACCGTTGGAAACTAACTATGGCTACACCTTC. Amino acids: CASSQPLETNYGYTF.

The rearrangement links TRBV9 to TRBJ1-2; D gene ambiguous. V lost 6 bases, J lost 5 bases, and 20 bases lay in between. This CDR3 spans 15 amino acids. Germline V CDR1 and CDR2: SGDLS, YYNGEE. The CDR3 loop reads CASNPTGSEVYGYTF. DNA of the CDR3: TGTGCCAGCAACCCCACCGGGTCAGAAGTATATGGCTACACCTTC.

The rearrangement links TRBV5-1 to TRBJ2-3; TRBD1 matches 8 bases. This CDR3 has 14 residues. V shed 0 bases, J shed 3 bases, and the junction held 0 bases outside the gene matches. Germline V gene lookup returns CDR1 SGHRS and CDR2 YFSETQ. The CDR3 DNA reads TGCGCCAGCAGCTTGGGGACAGGGACAGATACGCAGTATTTT. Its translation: CASSLGTGTDTQYF.

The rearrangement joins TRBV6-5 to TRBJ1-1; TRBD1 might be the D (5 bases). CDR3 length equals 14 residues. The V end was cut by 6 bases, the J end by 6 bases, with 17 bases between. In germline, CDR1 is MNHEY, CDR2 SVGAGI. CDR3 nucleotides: TGTGCCAGCAGACCGGACGGGACGGCCTCTGAAGCTTTCTTT. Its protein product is CASRPDGTASEAFF.

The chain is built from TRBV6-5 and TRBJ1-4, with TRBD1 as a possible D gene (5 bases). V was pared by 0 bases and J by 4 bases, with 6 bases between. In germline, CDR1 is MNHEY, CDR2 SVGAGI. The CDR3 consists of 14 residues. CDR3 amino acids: CASSYSTVNEKLFF. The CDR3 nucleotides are TGTGCCAGCAGTTACTCGACAGTTAATGAAAAACTGTTTTTT.

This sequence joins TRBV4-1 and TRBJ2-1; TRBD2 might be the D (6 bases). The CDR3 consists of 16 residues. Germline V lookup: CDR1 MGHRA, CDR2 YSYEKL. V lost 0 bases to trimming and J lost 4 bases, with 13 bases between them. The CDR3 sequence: CASSQDENSGYNEQFF. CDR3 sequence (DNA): TGCGCCAGCAGCCAAGACGAGAATAGCGGATACAATGAGCAGTTCTTC.

The CDR3 region has the DNA TGTGCCAGCAGCTTAGGTGTGGGACACCCATACAATGAGCAGTTCTTC. Translation gives CASSLGVGHPYNEQFF. The chain combines TRBV7-2 with TRBJ2-1, with D maybe TRBD1 (6 bases). The CDR3 is 16 residues long. The V and J ends lost 1 base and 4 bases respectively, with 14 bases between them. Germline CDR1 and CDR2: SGHTA and FQGNSA.

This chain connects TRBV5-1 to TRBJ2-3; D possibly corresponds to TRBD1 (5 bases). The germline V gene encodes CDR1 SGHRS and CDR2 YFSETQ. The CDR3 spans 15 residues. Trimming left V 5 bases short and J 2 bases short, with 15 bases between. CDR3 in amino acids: CASSQRGRFTDTQYF. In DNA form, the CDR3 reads TGCGCCAGCAGTCAAAGGGGTCGGTTCACAGATACGCAGTATTTT.

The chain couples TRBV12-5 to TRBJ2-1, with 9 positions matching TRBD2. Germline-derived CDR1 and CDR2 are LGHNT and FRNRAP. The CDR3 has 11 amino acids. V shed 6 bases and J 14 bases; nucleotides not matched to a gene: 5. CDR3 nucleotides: TGTGCTAGTGGGGCGGGAGGGGGCGAGTTCTTC. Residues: CASGAGGGEFF.

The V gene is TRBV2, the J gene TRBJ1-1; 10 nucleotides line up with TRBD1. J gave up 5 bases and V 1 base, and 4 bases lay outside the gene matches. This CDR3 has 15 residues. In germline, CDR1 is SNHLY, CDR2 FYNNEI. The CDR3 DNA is TGTGCCAGCAGTGAAGAGGGACAGGGGTTAACTGAAGCTTTCTTT. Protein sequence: CASSEEGQGLTEAFF.

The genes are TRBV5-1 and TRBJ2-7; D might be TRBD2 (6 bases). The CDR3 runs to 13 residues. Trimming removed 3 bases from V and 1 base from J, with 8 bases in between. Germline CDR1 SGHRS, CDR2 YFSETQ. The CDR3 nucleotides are TGCGCCAGCAGCTCCGGACTATCCTACGAGCAGTACTTC. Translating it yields CASSSGLSYEQYF.

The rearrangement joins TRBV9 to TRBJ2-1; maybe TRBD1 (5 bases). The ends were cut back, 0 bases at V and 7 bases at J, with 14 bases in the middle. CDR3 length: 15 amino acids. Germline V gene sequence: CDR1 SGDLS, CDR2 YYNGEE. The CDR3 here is CASSVAWAGLNEQFF. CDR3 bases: TGTGCCAGCAGCGTAGCTTGGGCAGGGTTGAATGAGCAGTTCTTC.

In DNA form, the CDR3 reads TGTGCCAGCAGCAACCGGGACAGGACCGAACCCGGGGAGCTGTTTTTT. Translation: CASSNRDRTEPGELFF. The V call is TRBV9, the J call TRBJ2-2; 8 bases match TRBD1. Germline assignment: CDR1 SGDLS and CDR2 YYNGEE. The J segment lost 6 bases and the V segment lost 4 bases, leaving 11 bases of the junction unmatched. The CDR3 spans 16 residues.

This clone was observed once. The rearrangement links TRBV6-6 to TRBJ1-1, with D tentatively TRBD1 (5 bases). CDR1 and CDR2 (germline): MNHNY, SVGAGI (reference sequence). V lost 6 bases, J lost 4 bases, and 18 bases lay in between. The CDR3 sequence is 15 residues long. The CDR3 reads CASRNSGKWVTEAFF. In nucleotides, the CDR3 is TGTGCCAGCAGGAACTCAGGGAAATGGGTCACTGAAGCTTTCTTT.

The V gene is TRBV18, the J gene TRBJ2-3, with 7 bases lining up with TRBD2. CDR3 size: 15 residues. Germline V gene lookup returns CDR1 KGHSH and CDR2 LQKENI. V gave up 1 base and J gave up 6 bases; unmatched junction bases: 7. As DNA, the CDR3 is TGTGCCAGCTCACCACTCAACGGGGGGACGGATACGCAGTATTTT. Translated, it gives CASSPLNGGTDTQYF.

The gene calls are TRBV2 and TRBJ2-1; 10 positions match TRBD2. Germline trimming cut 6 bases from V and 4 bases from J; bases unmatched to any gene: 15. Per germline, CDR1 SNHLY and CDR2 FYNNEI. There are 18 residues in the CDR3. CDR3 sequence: CASSSMGRLAGEYNEQFF. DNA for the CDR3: TGTGCCAGCAGCTCGATGGGCCGGCTAGCGGGGGAGTACAATGAGCAGTTCTTC.

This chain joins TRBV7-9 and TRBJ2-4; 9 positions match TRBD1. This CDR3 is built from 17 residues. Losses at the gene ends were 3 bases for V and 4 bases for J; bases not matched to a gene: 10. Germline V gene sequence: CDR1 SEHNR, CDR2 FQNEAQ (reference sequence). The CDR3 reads CASSLPPGTGLKNIQYF. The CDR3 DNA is TGTGCCAGCAGCTTGCCTCCCGGGACAGGGTTAAAAAACATTCAGTACTTC.

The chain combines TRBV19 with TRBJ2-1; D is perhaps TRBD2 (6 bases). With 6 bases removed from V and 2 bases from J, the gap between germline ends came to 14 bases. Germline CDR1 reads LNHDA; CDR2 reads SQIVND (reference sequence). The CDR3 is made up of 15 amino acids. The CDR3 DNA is TGTGCCAGTAGCCTGGGGGGAGTACCCTACAATGAGCAGTTCTTC. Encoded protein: CASSLGGVPYNEQFF.

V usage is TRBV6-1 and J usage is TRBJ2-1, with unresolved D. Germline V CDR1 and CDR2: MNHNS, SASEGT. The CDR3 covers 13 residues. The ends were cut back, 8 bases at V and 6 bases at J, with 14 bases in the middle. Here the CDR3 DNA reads TGTGCCAGCGAAACCGGACGGTTCAATGAGCAGTTCTTC. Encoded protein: CASETGRFNEQFF.

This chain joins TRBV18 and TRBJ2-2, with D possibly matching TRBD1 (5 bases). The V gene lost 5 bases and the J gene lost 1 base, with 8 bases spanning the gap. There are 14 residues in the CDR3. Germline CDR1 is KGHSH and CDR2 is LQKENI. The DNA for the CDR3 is TGTGCCAGCTCATCGGACATGAACACCGGGGAGCTGTTTTTT. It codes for CASSSDMNTGELFF.

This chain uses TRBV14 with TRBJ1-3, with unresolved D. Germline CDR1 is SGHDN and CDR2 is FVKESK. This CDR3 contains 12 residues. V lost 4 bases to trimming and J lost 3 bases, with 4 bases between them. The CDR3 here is CASSPGGNTIYF. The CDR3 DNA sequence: TGTGCCAGCAGCCCCGGTGGAAACACCATATATTTT.